The 8 T cell receptor beta chains below were found in one sample sequenced in a study of blood T cells in healthy people across ages (dated by TCRdb to the mid-2010s). Library construction relied on 5' RACE. The sequencing machine was an Illumina HiSeq 2500. A second PCR of about 7 to 12 cycles was performed with a sample-barcoded 5' primer and a J-beta primer mix. TCRdb's own reprocessing of the public reads used fastp at Q25 and MiXCR and kept productive beta chains. A single entry per CDR3 protein holds the most common genes and DNA from its merged rows. The sample contains 1.6 million or so distinct CDR3 sequences, approximately 32% of them found a single time. Around 11% of the sample comes from the top ten. The sequenced sample consisted of blood. The receptors were sampled from a woman in her 30s in good health.

The chain links TRBV24-1 to TRBJ2-1; tentative D call: TRBD2 (6 bases). Trimming shortened V by 3 bases and J by 7 bases, and 21 bases separated the two germline ends. The germline V gene encodes CDR1 KGHDR and CDR2 SFDVKD. The CDR3 extends over 17 amino acids. The CDR3 DNA reads TGTGCCACCAGTGATCCCCTTTGGACGGGAGTTGGGAATGAGCAGTTCTTC. Its protein product is CATSDPLWTGVGNEQFF.

The chain recombines TRBV10-1 with TRBJ2-7; D uncertain. CDR1 WNHNN and CDR2 SYGVQD come from the germline V gene (reference sequence). Between the trimmed V and J ends, which lost 7 bases and 3 bases, there was a span of 10 bases. This CDR3 has 12 residues. CDR3 DNA: TGCGCCAGCAATCCGGATATCTACGAGCAGTACTTC. Its translation: CASNPDIYEQYF.

This clonotype came up a few times. The gene calls are TRBV20-1 and TRBJ1-5; D gene unclear. This CDR3 has 14 amino acids. V was clipped by 4 bases and J by 4 bases, with 14 bases between them. Germline CDR1 reads DFQATT; CDR2 reads SNEGSKA (reference sequence). CDR3 residues: CSAIPTGWNQPQHF. The CDR3, as DNA: TGCAGTGCTATCCCGACGGGGTGGAATCAGCCCCAGCATTTT.

This clonotype has only a few counts. The V gene is TRBV4-1, the J gene TRBJ2-1; D gene unclear. This CDR3 contains 17 residues. V lost 0 bases to trimming and J lost 0 bases, with 12 bases between them. The germline gives CDR1 MGHRA, CDR2 YSYEKL. CDR3 residues: CASSQDPGQNSYNEQFF. Here the CDR3 DNA reads TGCGCCAGCAGCCAAGATCCTGGCCAGAACTCCTACAATGAGCAGTTCTTC.

This clonotype was detected ten times or more. The chain has TRBV20-1 and TRBJ2-1, with TRBD1 as a possible D gene (6 bases). The length of the CDR3 is 14 residues. The germline gives CDR1 DFQATT, CDR2 SNEGSKA (reference sequence). V was cut by 5 bases and J by 4 bases, with 15 bases left in between. Written as DNA, the CDR3 is TGCAGTGCTTATAAGGGGGTAGCTTACAATGAGCAGTTCTTC. Translated: CSAYKGVAYNEQFF.

This chain links TRBV5-1 with TRBJ2-7; 7 nucleotides line up with TRBD2. Germline V gene sequence: CDR1 SGHRS, CDR2 YFSETQ. The ends lost 0 bases at V and 7 bases at J; junction bases unmatched: 7. This CDR3 has 14 residues. CDR3 sequence reads: CASSLGGARGEQYF. The CDR3 DNA is TGCGCCAGCAGCTTGGGGGGCGCGCGGGGGGAGCAGTACTTC.

The rearrangement uses TRBV28 and TRBJ2-5, with D tentatively TRBD2 (5 bases). Trimming shortened V by 5 bases and J by 5 bases, and 18 bases separated the two germline ends. Per the germline V gene, CDR1 is MDHEN and CDR2 is SYDVKM. This CDR3 has 15 amino acids. This CDR3 is CASSLRVGGAETQYF. CDR3 sequence (DNA): TGTGCCAGCAGTCTCCGCGTCGGAGGAGCGGAGACCCAGTACTTC.

Only a few counts were recorded for this clonotype. CDR3 protein: CASSSPGISPLHF. CDR3 nucleotide sequence: TGTGCCAGCAGCTCTCCGGGGATTTCACCCCTCCACTTT. V and J are TRBV7-9 and TRBJ1-6; D remains unclear. The V end lost 4 bases, the J end lost 9 bases, and 10 bases lay between the germline ends. The CDR3 contains 13 residues. Germline values: CDR1 SEHNR, CDR2 FQNEAQ (reference sequence).